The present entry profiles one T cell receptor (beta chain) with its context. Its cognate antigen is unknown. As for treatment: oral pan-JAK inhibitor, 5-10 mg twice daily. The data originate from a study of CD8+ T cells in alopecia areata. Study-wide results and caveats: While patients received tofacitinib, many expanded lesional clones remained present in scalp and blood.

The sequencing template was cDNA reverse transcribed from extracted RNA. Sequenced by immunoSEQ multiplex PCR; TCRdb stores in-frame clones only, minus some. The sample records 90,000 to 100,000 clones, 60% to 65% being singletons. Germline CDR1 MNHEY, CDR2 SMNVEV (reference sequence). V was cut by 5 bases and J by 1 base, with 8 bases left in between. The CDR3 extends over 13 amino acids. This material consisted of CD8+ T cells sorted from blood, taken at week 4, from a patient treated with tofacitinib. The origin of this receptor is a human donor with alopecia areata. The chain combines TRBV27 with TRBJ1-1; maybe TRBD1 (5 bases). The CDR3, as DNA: TGTGCCAGCAGTAGCCAGGGGAACACTGAAGCTTTCTTT. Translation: CASSSQGNTEAFF.